These 5 T cell receptor beta chains originate from one sample sequenced in a study of radiation and T cells in renal cell carcinoma. Time point reported: baseline pretreatment blood. Treatment indicated: 15 Gy SBRT to primary tumor, nephrectomy 4 weeks later. The assay was immunoSEQ multiplex PCR, and TCRdb's table has in-frame clones only and misses some. The sample lists approximately 150,000 clones, roughly 83% occurring once. The starting material was blood, obtained from a patient whose treatment included radiotherapy and nephrectomy. These receptors were collected from a woman aged 50 to 65 with renal cell carcinoma.

The chain couples TRBV6-6 to TRBJ2-5; the match to TRBD2 covers 8 bases. The CDR3 consists of 15 residues. Per the germline V gene, CDR1 is MNHNY and CDR2 is SVGAGI (reference sequence). Unmatched junction bases numbered 5, after V lost 0 bases and J lost 5 bases. CDR3 region: CASSYSRSGGETQYF. DNA for the CDR3: TGTGCCAGCAGTTACTCGAGATCGGGGGGGGAGACCCAGTACTTC.

The J gene is TRBJ1-6, the V gene TRBV5-6, with D possibly being TRBD1 (6 bases). The CDR3 length is 18 residues. The germline CDR1 and CDR2 sequences are SGHDT and YYEEEE. Trimming removed 1 base from V and 6 bases from J, with 20 bases in between. CDR3 sequence reads: CASSLRGVQGPFNSPLHF. CDR3 bases: TGTGCCAGCAGCTTGAGGGGGGTGCAGGGCCCATTTAATTCACCCCTCCACTTT.

V is TRBV7-2 and J is TRBJ2-7; 7 bases fit TRBD2. In germline, CDR1 is SGHTA, CDR2 FQGNSA. This CDR3 spans 15 amino acids. V trimming: 5 bases; J trimming: 4 bases; junction bases outside the gene matches: 11. The CDR3 spells CASSPTRLATYEQYF. For the CDR3, the DNA is TGTGCCAGCAGCCCAACCAGACTAGCTACATACGAGCAGTACTTC.

The gene calls are TRBV5-4 and TRBJ2-1; D is uncertain. Germline V lookup: CDR1 SGHNT, CDR2 YYREEE (reference sequence). Trimming shortened V by 0 bases and J by 5 bases, and 9 bases separated the two germline ends. This CDR3 comprises 14 residues. DNA of the CDR3: TGTGCCAGCAGCTTGGGGGTGGTTGACAATGAGCAGTTCTTC. This gives the protein CASSLGVVDNEQFF.

The chain uses TRBV7-8 and TRBJ1-1; D possibly corresponds to TRBD1 (5 bases). The CDR3 sequence is 15 residues long. Per the germline V gene, CDR1 is SGHVS and CDR2 is FQNEAQ. The V end was cut by 1 base, the J end by 2 bases, with 11 bases between. As DNA, the CDR3 is TGTGCCAGCAGCTTAGTCGCAGGGTTAAACACTGAAGCTTTCTTT. The encoded protein is CASSLVAGLNTEAFF.